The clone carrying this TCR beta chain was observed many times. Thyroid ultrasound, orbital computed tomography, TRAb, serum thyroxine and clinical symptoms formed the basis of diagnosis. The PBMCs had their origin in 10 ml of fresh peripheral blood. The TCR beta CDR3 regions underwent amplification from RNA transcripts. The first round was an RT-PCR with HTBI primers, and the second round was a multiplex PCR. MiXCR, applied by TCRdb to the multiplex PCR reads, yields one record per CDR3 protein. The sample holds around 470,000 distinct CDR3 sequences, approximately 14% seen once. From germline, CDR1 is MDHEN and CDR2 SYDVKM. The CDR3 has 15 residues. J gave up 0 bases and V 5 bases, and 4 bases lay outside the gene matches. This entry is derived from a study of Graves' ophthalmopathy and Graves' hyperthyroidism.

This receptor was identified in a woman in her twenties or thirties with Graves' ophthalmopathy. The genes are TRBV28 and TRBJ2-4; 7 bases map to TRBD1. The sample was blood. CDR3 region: CASSGTDLAKNIQYF. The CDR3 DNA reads TGTGCCAGCAGTGGGACAGATCTAGCCAAAAACATTCAGTACTTC.